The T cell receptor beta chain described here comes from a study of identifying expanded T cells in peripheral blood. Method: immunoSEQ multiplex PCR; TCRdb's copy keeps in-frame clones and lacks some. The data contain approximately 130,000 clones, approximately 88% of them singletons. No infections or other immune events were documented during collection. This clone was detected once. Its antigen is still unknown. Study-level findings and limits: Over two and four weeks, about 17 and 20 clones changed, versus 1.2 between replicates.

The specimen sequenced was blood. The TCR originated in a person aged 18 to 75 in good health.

CDR3: CASSILQGKQFF. CDR3 DNA sequence: TGTGCCAGCAGCATTCTCCAGGGGAAGCAGTTCTTC. This chain connects TRBV11-2 to TRBJ2-1, with TRBD1 as a possible D gene (6 bases). Germline V gene sequence: CDR1 SGHAT, CDR2 FQNNGV. The CDR3 loop spans 12 amino acids. Trimming removed 5 bases from V and 11 bases from J, with 13 bases in between.